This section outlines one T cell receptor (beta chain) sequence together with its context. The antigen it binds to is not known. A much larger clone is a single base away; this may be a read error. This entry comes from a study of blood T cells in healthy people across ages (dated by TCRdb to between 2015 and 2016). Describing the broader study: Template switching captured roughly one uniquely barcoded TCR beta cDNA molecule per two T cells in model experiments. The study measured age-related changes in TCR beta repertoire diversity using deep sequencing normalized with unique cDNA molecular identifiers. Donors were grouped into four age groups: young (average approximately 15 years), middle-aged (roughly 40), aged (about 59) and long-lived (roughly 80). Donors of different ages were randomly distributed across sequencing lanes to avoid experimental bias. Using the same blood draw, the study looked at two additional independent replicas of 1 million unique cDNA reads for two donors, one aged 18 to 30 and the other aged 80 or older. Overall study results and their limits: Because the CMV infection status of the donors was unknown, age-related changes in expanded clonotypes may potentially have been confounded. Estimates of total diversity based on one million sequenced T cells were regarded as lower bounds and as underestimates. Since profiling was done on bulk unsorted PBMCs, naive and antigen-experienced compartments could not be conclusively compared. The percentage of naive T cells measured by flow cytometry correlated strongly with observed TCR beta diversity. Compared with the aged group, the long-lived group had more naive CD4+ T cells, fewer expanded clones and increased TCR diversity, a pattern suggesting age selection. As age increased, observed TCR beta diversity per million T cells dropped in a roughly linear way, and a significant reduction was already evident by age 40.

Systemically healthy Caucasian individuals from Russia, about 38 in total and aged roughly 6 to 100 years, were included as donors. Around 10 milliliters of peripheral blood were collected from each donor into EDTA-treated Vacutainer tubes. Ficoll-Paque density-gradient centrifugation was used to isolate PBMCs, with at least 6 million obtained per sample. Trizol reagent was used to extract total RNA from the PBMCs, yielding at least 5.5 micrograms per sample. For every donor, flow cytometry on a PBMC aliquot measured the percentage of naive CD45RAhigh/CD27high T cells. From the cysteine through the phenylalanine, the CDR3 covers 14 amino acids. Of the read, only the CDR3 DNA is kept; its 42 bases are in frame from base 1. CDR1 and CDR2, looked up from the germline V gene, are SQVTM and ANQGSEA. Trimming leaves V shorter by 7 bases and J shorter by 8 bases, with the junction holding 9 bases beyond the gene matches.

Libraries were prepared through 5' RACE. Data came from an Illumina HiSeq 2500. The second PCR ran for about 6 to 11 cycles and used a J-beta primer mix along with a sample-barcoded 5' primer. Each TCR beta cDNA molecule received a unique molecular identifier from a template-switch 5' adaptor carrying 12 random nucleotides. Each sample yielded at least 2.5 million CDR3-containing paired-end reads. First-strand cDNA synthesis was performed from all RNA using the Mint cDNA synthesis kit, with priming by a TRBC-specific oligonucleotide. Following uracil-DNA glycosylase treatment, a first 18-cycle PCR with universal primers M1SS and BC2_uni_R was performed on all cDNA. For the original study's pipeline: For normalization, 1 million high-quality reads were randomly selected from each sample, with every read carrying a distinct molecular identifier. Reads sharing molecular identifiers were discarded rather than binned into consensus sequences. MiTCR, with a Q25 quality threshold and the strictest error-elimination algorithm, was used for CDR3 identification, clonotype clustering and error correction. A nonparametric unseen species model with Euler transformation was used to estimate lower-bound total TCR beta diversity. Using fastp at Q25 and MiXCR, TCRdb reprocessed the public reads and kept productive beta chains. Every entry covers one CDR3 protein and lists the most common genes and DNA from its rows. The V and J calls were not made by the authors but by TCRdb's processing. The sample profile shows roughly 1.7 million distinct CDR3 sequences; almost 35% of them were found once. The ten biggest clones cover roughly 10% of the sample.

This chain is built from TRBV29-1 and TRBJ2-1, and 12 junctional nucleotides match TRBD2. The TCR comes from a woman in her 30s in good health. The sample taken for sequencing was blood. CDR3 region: CSELLAGGSDEQFF. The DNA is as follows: TGCAGCGAGTTACTAGCGGGAGGTAGCGATGAGCAGTTCTTC.